Below are 5 T cell receptor beta chains sequenced from a single sample in a study of cytomegalovirus exposure and HLA in healthy donors. The primer mix had 60 Vbeta and 13 Jbeta primers. Method: immunoSEQ multiplex PCR; TCRdb's copy keeps in-frame clones and lacks some. The sample lists about 120,000 clones; under 80% were seen once. Specimen: PBMCs. The receptors here all came from a man between 35 and 55 years old in good health and CMV-seropositive.

The V and J genes are TRBV5-1 and TRBJ1-6; D gene uncertain. CDR3 length: 14 amino acids. The ends were cut back, 3 bases at V and 5 bases at J, with 9 bases in the middle. Germline V gives CDR1 SGHRS, CDR2 YFSETQ. The CDR3 loop is CASSYRFDNSPLHF. The CDR3 coding sequence is TGCGCCAGCAGCTACCGGTTCGATAATTCACCCCTCCACTTT.

This clone has just a few counts. The chain combines TRBV7-6 with TRBJ2-1; possible D gene TRBD1, 6 bases. Trimming removed 5 bases from V and 3 bases from J, with 17 bases in between. CDR3 length: 16 residues. Germline V CDR1 and CDR2: SGHVS, FNYEAQ. The CDR3 sequence is CASSAQQGPIYNEQFF. The CDR3 DNA is TGTGCCAGCAGCGCCCAACAGGGCCCGATCTACAATGAGCAGTTCTTC. The variable domain in full, with the rest retrieved from reference TRBV7-6 and TRBJ2-1, is GAGVSQSPRYKVTKRGQDVALRCDPISGHVSLYWYRQALGQGPEFLTYFNYEAQQDKSGLPNDRFSAERPEGSISTLTIQRTEQRDSAMYRCASSAQQGPIYNEQFFGPGTRLTVL.

The rearrangement joins TRBV10-3 to TRBJ2-1, with D possibly being TRBD2 (5 bases). The V end was cut by 6 bases, the J end by 7 bases, with 16 bases between. Looked up from germline, CDR1 is ENHRY and CDR2 is SYGVKD. The CDR3 spans 14 residues. CDR3 region: CAISETGRVNEQFF. In nucleotides, the CDR3 is TGTGCCATCAGCGAAACGGGAAGAGTGAATGAGCAGTTCTTC.

This sequence joins TRBV11-1 and TRBJ2-5; 11 bases are shared with TRBD2. The trim removed 5 bases at V and 1 base at J, leaving 12 bases unmatched. The CDR3 is 18 residues long. Germline V CDR1 and CDR2: SGHAT, FQDESV (reference sequence). CDR3 residues: CASSQRTGLAELQETQYF. The DNA for the CDR3 is TGTGCCAGCAGCCAACGAACGGGACTAGCGGAACTCCAAGAGACCCAGTACTTC.

This chain uses TRBV27 with TRBJ1-5, with a possible D match to TRBD1 (5 bases). This CDR3 region has 15 residues. V lost 5 bases and J lost 7, with 18 bases in between. Per germline, CDR1 MNHEY and CDR2 SMNVEV (reference sequence). CDR3 nucleotides: TGTGCCAGCAGTAACAGTGGCCCAGGGCGCCAGCCCCAGCATTTT. This sequence encodes CASSNSGPGRQPQHF.